The text below deals with one T cell receptor (beta chain). This record belongs to a study of blood T cell repertoires in COVID-19. Study in general: PBMCs, B-cell-depleted T cells, or T cells were the source of the cDNA or gDNA that made up the material.

Generated by immunoSEQ multiplex PCR, the TCRdb table keeps only in-frame clones and is missing some. The table includes roughly 75,000 clones, around nine tenths detected once. V lost 1 base and J lost 5; bases outside the gene matches: 2. Germline V gene data show CDR1 as SGHAT and CDR2 as FQNNGV. The CDR3 is 14 amino acids. This sequence originates from a human donor in a cohort sampled during active COVID-19. The gene calls are TRBV11-2 and TRBJ1-5, with 7 bases lining up with TRBD1. Sequencing used peripheral blood. CDR3 in amino acids: CASSLGDSYQPQHF. The CDR3 coding sequence is TGTGCCAGCAGCTTAGGGGACAGTTATCAGCCCCAGCATTTT.